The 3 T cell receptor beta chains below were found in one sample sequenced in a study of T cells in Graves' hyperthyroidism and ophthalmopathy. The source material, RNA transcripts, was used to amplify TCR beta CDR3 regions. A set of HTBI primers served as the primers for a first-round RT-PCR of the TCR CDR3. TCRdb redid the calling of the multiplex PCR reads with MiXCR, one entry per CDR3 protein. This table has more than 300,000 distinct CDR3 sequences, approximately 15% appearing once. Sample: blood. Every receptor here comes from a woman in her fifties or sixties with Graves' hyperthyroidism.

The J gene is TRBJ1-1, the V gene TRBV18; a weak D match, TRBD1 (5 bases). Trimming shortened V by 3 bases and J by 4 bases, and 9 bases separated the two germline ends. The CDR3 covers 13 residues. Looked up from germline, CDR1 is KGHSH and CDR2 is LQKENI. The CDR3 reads CASSPGGFTEAFF. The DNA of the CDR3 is TGTGCCAGCTCACCGGGGGGGTTCACTGAAGCTTTCTTT. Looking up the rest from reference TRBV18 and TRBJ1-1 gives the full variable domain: NAGVMQNPRHLVRRRGQEARLRCSPMKGHSHVYWYRQLPEEGLKFMVYLQKENIIDESGMPKERFSAEFPKEGPSILRIQQVVRGDSAAYFCASSPGGFTEAFFGQGTRLTVV.

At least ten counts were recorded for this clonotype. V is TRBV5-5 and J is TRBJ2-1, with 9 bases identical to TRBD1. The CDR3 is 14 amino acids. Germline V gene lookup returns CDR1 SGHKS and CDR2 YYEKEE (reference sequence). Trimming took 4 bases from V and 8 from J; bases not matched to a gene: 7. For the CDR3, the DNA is TGTGCCAGCAGCGGCGGGACAGGGTGGGATGAGCAGTTCTTC. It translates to CASSGGTGWDEQFF.

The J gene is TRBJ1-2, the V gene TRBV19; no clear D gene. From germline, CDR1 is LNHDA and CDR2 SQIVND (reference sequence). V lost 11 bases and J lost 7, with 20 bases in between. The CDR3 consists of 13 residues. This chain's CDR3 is CACTPRPTTGYTF. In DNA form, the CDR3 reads TGTGCCTGCACCCCCCGACCAACCACTGGCTACACCTTC.